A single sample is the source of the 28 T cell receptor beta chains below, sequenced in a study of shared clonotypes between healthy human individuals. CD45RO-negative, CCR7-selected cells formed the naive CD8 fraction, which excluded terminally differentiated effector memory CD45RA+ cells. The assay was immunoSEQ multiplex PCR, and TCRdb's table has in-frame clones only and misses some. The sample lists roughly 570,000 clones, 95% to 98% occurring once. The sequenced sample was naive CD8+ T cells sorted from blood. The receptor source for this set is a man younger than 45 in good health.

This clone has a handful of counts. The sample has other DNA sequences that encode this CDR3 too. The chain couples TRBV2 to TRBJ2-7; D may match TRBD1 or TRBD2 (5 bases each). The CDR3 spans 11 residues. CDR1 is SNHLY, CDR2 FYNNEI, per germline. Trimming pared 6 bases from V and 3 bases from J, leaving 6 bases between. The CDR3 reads CASRGDYEQYF. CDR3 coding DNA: TGTGCCAGCAGGGGGGACTACGAGCAGTACTTC.

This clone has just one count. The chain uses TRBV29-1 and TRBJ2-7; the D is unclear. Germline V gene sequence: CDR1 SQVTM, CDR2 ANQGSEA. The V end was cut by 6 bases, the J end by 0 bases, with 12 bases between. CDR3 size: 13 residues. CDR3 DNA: TGCAGCGTCCGCCCGGACGCCTCCTACGAGCAGTACTTC. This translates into CSVRPDASYEQYF.

The CDR3 is CASSFRDRPYEQYF. The DNA of the CDR3 is TGTGCCAGTAGTTTCCGGGACAGGCCCTACGAGCAGTACTTC. The chain has TRBV19 and TRBJ2-7, with 8 bases matching TRBD1. Germline values: CDR1 LNHDA, CDR2 SQIVND (reference sequence). This CDR3 has 14 residues. V gave up 5 bases and J gave up 2 bases; unmatched junction bases: 5.

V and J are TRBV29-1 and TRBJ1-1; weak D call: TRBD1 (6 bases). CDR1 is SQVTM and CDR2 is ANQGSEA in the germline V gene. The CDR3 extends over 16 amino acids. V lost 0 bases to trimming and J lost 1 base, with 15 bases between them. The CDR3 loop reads CSVEEGVGTQNTEAFF. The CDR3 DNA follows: TGCAGCGTTGAAGAAGGAGTTGGGACACAGAACACTGAAGCTTTCTTT.

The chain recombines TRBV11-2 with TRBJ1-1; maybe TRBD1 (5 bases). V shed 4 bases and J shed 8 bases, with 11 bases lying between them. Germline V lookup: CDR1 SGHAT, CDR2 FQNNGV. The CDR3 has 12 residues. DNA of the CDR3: TGTGCCAGCAGCTCCCGGGACCTCGAAGCTTTCTTT. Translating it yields CASSSRDLEAFF.

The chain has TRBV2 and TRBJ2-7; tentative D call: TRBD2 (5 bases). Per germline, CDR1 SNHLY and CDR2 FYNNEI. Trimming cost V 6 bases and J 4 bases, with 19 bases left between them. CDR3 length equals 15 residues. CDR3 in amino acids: CASSPSTTLSYEQYF. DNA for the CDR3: TGTGCCAGCAGCCCCTCGACTACGCTAAGTTACGAGCAGTACTTC.

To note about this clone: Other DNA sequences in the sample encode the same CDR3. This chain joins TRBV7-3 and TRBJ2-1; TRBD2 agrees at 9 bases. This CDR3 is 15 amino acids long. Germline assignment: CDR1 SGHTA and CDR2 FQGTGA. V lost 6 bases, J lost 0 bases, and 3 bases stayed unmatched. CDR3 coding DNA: TGTGCCAGCAGTCAACTAGCGGGCTCCTACAATGAGCAGTTCTTC. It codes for CASSQLAGSYNEQFF.

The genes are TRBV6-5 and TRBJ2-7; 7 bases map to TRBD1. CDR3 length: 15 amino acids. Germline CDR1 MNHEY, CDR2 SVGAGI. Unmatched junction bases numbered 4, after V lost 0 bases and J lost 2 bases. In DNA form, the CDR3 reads TGTGCCAGCAGTTACTCCGACAGGGCTGCCTACGAGCAGTACTTC. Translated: CASSYSDRAAYEQYF.

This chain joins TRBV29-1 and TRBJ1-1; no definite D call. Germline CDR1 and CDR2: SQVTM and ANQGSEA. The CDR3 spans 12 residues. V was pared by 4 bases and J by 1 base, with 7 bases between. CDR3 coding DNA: TGCAGCGTTGTGGGCCAGAACACTGAAGCTTTCTTT. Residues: CSVVGQNTEAFF.

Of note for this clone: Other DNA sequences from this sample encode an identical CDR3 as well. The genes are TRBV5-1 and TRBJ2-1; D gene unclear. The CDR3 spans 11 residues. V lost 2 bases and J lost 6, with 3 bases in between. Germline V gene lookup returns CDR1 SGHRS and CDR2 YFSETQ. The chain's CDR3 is CASSFGNEQFF. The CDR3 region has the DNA TGCGCCAGCAGCTTTGGCAATGAGCAGTTCTTC.

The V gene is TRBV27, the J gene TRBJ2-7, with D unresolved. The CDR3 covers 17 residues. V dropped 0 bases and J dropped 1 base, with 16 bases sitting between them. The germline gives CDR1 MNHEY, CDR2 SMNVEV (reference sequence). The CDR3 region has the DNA TGTGCCAGCAGTTTATCGATTTCGGTAGCTGGTTCCTACGAGCAGTACTTC. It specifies CASSLSISVAGSYEQYF.

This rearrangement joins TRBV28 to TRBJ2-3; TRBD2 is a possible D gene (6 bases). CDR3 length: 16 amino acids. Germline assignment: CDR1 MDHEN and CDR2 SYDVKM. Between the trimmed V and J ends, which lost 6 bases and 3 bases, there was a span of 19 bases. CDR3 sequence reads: CASSTIGGYKTDTQYF. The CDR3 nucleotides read TGTGCCAGCAGCACCATCGGGGGATACAAGACAGATACGCAGTATTTT.

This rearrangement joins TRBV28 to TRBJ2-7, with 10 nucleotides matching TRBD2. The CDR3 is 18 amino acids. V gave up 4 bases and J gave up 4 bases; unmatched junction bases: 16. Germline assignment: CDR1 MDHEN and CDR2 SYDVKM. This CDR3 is CASSSPRVGLAGEYEQYF. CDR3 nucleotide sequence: TGTGCCAGCAGTTCACCCAGGGTAGGGCTAGCGGGAGAATACGAGCAGTACTTC. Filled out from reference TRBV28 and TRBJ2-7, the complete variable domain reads DVKVTQSSRYLVKRTGEKVFLECVQDMDHENMFWYRQDPGLGLRLIYFSYDVKMKEKGDIPEGYSVSREKKERFSLILESASTNQTSMYLCASSSPRVGLAGEYEQYFGPGTRLTVT.

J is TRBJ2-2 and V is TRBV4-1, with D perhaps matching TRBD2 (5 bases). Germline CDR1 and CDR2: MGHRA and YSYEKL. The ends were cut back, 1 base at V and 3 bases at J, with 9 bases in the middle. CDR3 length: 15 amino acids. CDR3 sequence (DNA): TGCGCCAGCAGCCAAGTCGCGGGTTACACCGGGGAGCTGTTTTTT. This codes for CASSQVAGYTGELFF.

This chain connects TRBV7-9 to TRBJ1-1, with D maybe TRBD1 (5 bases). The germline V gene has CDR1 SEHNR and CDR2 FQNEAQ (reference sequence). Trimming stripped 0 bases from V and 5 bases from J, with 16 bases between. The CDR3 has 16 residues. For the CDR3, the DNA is TGTGCCAGCAGCTTAGCGGGAGAAGGACACCGAACTGAAGCTTTCTTT. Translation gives CASSLAGEGHRTEAFF. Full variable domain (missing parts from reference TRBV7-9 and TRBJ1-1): DTGVSQNPRHKITKRGQNVTFRCDPISEHNRLYWYRQTLGQGPEFLTYFQNEAQLEKSRLLSDRFSAERPKGSFSTLEIQRTEQGDSAMYLCASSLAGEGHRTEAFFGQGTRLTVV.

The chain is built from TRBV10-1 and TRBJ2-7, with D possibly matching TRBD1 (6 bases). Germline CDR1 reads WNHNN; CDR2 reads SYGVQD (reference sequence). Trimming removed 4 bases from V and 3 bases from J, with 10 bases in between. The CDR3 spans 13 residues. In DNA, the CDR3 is TGCGCCAGCAGTGCAGGGGATATCTACGAGCAGTACTTC. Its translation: CASSAGDIYEQYF.

The CDR3 loop is CASSVDFRGFVTGELFF. The CDR3 DNA is TGTGCCAGCAGCGTAGATTTTAGAGGCTTCGTCACCGGGGAGCTGTTTTTT. The chain carries TRBV9 and TRBJ2-2; unclear D gene. CDR1 is SGDLS and CDR2 is YYNGEE in the germline V gene. With 0 bases removed from V and 4 bases from J, the gap between germline ends came to 16 bases. There are 17 residues in the CDR3.

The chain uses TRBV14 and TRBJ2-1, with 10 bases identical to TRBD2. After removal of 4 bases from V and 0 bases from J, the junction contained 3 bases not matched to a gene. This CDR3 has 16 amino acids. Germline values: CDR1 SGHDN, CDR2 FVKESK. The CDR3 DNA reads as TGTGCCAGCAGCCGGACTAGCGGCAGCTCCTACAATGAGCAGTTCTTC. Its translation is CASSRTSGSSYNEQFF.

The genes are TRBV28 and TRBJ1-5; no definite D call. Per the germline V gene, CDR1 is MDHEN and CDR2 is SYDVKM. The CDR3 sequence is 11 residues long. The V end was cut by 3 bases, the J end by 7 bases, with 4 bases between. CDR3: CASSFRQPQHF. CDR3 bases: TGTGCCAGCAGTTTCAGGCAGCCCCAGCATTTT.

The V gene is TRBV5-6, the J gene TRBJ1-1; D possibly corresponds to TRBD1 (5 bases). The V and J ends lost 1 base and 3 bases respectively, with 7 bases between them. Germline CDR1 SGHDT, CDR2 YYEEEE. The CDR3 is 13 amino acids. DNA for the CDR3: TGTGCCAGCAGCTTGCCGGGGGACACTGAAGCTTTCTTT. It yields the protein CASSLPGDTEAFF.

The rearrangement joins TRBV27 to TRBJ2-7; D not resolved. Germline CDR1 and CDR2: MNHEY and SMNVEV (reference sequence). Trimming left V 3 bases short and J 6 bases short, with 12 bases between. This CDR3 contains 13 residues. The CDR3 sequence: CASSFGRVSEQYF. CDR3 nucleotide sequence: TGTGCCAGCAGTTTCGGTCGTGTGAGCGAGCAGTACTTC.

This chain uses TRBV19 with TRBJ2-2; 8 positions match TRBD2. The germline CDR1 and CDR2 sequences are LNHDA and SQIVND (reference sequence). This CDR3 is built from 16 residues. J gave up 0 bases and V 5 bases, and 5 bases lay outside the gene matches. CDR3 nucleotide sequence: TGTGCCAGTAGTCTGGTAGCGGGGACGAACACCGGGGAGCTGTTTTTT. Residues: CASSLVAGTNTGELFF.

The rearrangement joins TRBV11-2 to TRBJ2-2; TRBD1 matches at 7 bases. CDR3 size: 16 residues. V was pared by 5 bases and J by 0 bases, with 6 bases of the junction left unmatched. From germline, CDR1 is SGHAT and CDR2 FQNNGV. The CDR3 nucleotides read TGTGCCAGCAGCCCCCAAGGGACAGCGAACACCGGGGAGCTGTTTTTT. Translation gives CASSPQGTANTGELFF.

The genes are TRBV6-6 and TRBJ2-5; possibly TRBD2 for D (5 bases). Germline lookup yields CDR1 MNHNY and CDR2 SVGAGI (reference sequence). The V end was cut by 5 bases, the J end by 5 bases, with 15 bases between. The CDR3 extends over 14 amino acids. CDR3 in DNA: TGTGCCAGCAGTCTACTAGGAGGAGAGGAGACCCAGTACTTC. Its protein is CASSLLGGEETQYF.

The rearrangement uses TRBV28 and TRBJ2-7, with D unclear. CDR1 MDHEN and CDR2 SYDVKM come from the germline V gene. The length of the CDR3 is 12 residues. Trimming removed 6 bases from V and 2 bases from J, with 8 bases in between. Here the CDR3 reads CASRDSTYEQYF. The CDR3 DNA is TGTGCCAGCAGAGACTCTACCTACGAGCAGTACTTC.

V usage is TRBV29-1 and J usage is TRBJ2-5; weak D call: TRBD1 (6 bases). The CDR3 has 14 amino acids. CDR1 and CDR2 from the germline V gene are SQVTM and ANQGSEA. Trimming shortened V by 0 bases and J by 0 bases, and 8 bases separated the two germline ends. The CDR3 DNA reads TGCAGCGTTGAAGAGAGGGGGAACCAAGAGACCCAGTACTTC. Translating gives CSVEERGNQETQYF.

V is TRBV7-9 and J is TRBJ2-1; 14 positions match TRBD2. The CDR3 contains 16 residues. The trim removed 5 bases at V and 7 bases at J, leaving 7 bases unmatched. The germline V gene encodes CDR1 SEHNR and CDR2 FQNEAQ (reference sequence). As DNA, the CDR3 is TGTGCCAGCAGCGTCCTCGGGACTAGCGGGAGAAATGAGCAGTTCTTC. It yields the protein CASSVLGTSGRNEQFF.

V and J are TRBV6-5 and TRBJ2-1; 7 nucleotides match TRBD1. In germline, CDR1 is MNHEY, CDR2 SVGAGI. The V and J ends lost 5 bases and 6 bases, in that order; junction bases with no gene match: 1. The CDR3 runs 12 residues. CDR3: CASSRQGNEQFF. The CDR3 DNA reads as TGTGCCAGCAGTCGACAGGGCAATGAGCAGTTCTTC.